Sequencing of this T cell receptor beta chain was carried out in a study of T cell changes during pregnancy in multiple sclerosis. Assay used: immunoSEQ multiplex PCR; TCRdb lists only in-frame clones, some missing. Of tens of thousands of clones listed, almost 97% were seen once; the top ten hold 2% to 2.5%. The V segment lost 3 bases and the J segment 10 bases; nucleotides outside the gene matches: 7. CDR1 and CDR2 from the germline V gene are SGHNT and YYREEE (reference sequence). This CDR3 has 13 amino acids. The TCR comes from a female donor with multiple sclerosis, enrolled in a pregnancy study. The chain employs TRBV5-4 and TRBJ1-1; 9 nucleotides align to TRBD1. Sequences were derived from CD8+ T cells from peripheral blood mononuclear cells, sampled after pregnancy. The CDR3 coding sequence is TGTGCCAGCAGCTGGGGGGGGACAGGGCGAGCTTTCTTT. Protein sequence: CASSWGGTGRAFF.